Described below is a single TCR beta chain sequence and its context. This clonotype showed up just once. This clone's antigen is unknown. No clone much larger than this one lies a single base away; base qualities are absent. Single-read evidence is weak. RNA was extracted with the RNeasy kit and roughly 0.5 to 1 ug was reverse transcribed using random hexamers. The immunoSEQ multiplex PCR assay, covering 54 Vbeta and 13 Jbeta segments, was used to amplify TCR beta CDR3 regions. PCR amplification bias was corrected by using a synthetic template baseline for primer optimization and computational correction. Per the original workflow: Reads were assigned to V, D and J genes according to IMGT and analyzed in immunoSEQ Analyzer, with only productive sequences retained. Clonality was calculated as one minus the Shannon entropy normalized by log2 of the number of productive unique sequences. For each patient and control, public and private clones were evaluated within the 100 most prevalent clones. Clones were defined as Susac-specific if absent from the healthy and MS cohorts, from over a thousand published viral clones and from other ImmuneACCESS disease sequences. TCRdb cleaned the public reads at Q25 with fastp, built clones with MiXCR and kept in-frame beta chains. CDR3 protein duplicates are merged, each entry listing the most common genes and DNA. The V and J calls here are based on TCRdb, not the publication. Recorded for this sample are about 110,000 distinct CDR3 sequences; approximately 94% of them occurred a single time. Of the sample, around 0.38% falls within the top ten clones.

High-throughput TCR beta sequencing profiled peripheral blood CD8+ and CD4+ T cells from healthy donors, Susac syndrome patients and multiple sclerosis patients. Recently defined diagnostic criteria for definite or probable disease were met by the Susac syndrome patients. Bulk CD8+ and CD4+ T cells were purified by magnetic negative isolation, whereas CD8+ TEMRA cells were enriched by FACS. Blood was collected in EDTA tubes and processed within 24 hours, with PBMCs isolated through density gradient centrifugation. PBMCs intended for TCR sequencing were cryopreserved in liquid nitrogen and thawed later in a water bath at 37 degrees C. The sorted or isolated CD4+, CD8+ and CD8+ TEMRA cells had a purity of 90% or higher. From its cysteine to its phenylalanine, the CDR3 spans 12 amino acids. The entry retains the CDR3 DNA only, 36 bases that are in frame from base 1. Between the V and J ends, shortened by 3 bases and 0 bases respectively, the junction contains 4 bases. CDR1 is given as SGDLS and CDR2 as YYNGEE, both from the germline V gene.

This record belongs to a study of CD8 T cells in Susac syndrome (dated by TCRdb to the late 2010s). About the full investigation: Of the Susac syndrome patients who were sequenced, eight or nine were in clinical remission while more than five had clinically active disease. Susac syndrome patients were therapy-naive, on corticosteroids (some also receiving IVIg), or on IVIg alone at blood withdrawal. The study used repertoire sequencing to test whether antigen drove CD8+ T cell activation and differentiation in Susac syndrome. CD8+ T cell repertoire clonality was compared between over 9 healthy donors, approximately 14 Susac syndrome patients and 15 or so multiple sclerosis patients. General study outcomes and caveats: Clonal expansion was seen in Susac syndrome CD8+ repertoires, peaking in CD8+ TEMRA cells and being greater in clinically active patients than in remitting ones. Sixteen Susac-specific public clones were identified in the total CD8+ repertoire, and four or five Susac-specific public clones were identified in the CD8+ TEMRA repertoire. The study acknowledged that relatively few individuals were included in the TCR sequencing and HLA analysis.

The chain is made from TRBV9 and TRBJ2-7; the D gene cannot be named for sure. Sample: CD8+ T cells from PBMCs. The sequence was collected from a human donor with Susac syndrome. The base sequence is TGTGCCAGCAGCGACGCCTCCTACGAGCAGTACTTC. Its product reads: CASSDASYEQYF.